What follows describes a single TCR beta chain. The junction had 6 bases not matched to a gene; V was cut back by 4 bases and J by 3 bases. Germline V gene sequence: CDR1 SGHRS, CDR2 YFSETQ. The CDR3 is 15 residues long. Per the authors' pipeline: Estimation of nucleated cell counts was performed using reference gene primer amplification. Here immunoSEQ multiplex PCR was the method, and the copy in TCRdb shows in-frame clones only, minus some. D and trimming come from the DNA, and the V and J calls and clone size come from that table. This sample has hundreds of thousands of clones, with around 82% found just once. The data originate from a study of blood T cell repertoires in COVID-19. Across the study: The samples span acute and convalescent COVID-19 from the United States, Italy and Spain. In each case, the material was cDNA or gDNA derived from T cells, B-cell-depleted T cells, or PBMCs.

The rearrangement uses TRBV5-1 and TRBJ1-5, with 8 positions matching TRBD1. The receptor comes from a woman in her seventies with acute or convalescent COVID-19. The sequencing input was peripheral blood. The CDR3: CASSVDRGDNQPQHF. CDR3 nucleotides: TGCGCCAGCAGCGTTGACAGGGGTGACAATCAGCCCCAGCATTTT.